The 21 T cell receptor beta chains listed next were all sequenced from one sample in a study of cytomegalovirus exposure and HLA in healthy donors. The PCR had 60 Vbeta and 13 Jbeta primers. Generated by immunoSEQ multiplex PCR, the TCRdb table keeps only in-frame clones and is missing some. This table has approximately 90,000 clones, approximately 77% appearing once. The sequenced sample was PBMCs. Receptors originate from a woman aged 35 to 49 in good health and CMV-seronegative.

The CDR3 nucleotides read TGTGCCAGCAGCCCAGGACAGGCGGGACCAGAGACCCAGTACTTC. Its protein product is CASSPGQAGPETQYF. V is TRBV11-3 and J is TRBJ2-5; D possibly corresponds to TRBD1 (7 bases). This CDR3 comprises 15 residues. V lost 5 bases and J 4 bases, leaving 17 bases between the germline ends. Germline CDR1 and CDR2: SGHNT and YENEEA.

The chain links TRBV19 to TRBJ1-5; TRBD1 matches 7 bases. The CDR3 is 15 amino acids. Losses at the gene ends were 3 bases for V and 5 bases for J; bases not matched to a gene: 7. CDR1 and CDR2 from the germline V gene are LNHDA and SQIVND (reference sequence). In nucleotides, the CDR3 is TGTGCCAGTAGTATGTTACAGGGGATTGATCAGCCCCAGCATTTT. Amino acid sequence: CASSMLQGIDQPQHF.

This clone came up once. The gene calls are TRBV4-1 and TRBJ1-4; 9 bases match TRBD1. Germline V gene lookup returns CDR1 MGHRA and CDR2 YSYEKL. V shed 0 bases, J shed 3 bases, and the junction held 8 bases outside the gene matches. This CDR3 comprises 18 residues. The CDR3 protein is CASSQDGGQGWANEKLFF. The CDR3 nucleotides are TGCGCCAGCAGCCAAGATGGGGGACAGGGTTGGGCTAATGAAAAACTGTTTTTT.

The chain uses TRBV19 and TRBJ2-7; D perhaps matches TRBD1 (6 bases). Per germline, CDR1 LNHDA and CDR2 SQIVND (reference sequence). V was pared by 6 bases and J by 0 bases, with 15 bases between. This CDR3 comprises 15 residues. The CDR3 coding sequence is TGTGCCAGTAGCCTCAGGGGACGGAGCTCCTACGAGCAGTACTTC. Its translation is CASSLRGRSSYEQYF.

The chain carries TRBV13 and TRBJ1-1; D call uncertain. CDR1 is PRHDT and CDR2 is FYEKMQ in the germline V gene (reference sequence). The CDR3 has 11 amino acids. Trimming left V 1 base short and J 10 bases short, with 7 bases between. CDR3 region: CASSLVSGAFF. As DNA, the CDR3 is TGTGCCAGCAGCTTAGTGTCGGGAGCTTTCTTT.

The chain uses TRBV7-3 and TRBJ2-3; 7 bases align to TRBD2. The germline V gene encodes CDR1 SGHTA and CDR2 FQGTGA. The CDR3 runs 16 residues. V lost 1 base and J lost 1; bases outside the gene matches: 5. In DNA, the CDR3 is TGTGCCAGCAGCTTAAGCGGGGGATGGGGCACAGATACGCAGTATTTT. This encodes CASSLSGGWGTDTQYF.

J is TRBJ1-2 and V is TRBV5-6, with 9 bases lining up with TRBD1. The CDR3 runs 14 residues. Germline V gene data show CDR1 as SGHDT and CDR2 as YYEEEE. The ends lost 2 bases at V and 6 bases at J; junction bases unmatched: 5. CDR3 protein: CASSFRGTGNGYTF. CDR3 DNA sequence: TGTGCCAGCAGCTTCCGCGGGACAGGGAATGGCTACACCTTC.

The CDR3 reads CASSPPGTVYEQYF. CDR3 nucleotides: TGTGCCAGCAGTCCGCCCGGGACAGTCTACGAGCAGTACTTC. The V call is TRBV2, the J call TRBJ2-7; 7 positions agree with TRBD1. The CDR3 is 14 residues long. Unmatched junction bases numbered 7, after V lost 5 bases and J lost 3 bases. Looked up from germline, CDR1 is SNHLY and CDR2 is FYNNEI.

The chain joins TRBV28 to TRBJ1-1, with unresolved D. This CDR3 has 14 residues. V was trimmed by 1 base and J by 7 bases, leaving 13 bases between them. Per the germline V gene, CDR1 is MDHEN and CDR2 is SYDVKM. CDR3 protein: CASSLLAPRGEAFF. The CDR3 coding sequence is TGTGCCAGCAGTTTATTGGCCCCACGGGGTGAAGCTTTCTTT.

This clone appeared a few times. The chain recombines TRBV5-6 with TRBJ1-2, with TRBD1 matching 9 bases. CDR1 SGHDT and CDR2 YYEEEE come from the germline V gene. The CDR3 is made up of 15 amino acids. V shed 0 bases, J shed 5 bases, and the junction held 5 bases outside the gene matches. Here the CDR3 DNA reads TGTGCCAGCAGCTTGGCCGGACAGGGGAGGTATGGCTACACCTTC. Encoded protein: CASSLAGQGRYGYTF. Filled out from reference TRBV5-6 and TRBJ1-2, the complete variable domain reads DAGVTQSPTHLIKTRGQQVTLRCSPKSGHDTVSWYQQALGQGPQFIFQYYEEEERQRGNFPDRFSGHQFPNYSSELNVNALLLGDSALYLCASSLAGQGRYGYTFGSGTRLTVV.

The chain links TRBV27 to TRBJ2-1; D unclear. Germline V CDR1 and CDR2: MNHEY, SMNVEV (reference sequence). V was trimmed by 5 bases and J by 11 bases, leaving 10 bases between them. The CDR3 totals 11 residues. CDR3 loop: CASSQRHQQFF. The DNA for the CDR3 is TGTGCCAGCAGTCAGAGGCACCAGCAGTTCTTC.

J is TRBJ2-7 and V is TRBV18; a weak D match, TRBD2 (7 bases). In germline, CDR1 is KGHSH, CDR2 LQKENI. Deletions cut 2 bases from V and 5 bases from J, with 13 bases between. The CDR3 is made up of 14 amino acids. The CDR3 sequence: CASSPWGGGDEQYF. The CDR3 region has the DNA TGTGCCAGCTCACCATGGGGGGGCGGGGACGAGCAGTACTTC.

The gene calls are TRBV4-1 and TRBJ1-2; D might be TRBD1 (6 bases). The length of the CDR3 is 15 residues. V was clipped by 3 bases and J by 5 bases, with 16 bases between them. CDR1 is MGHRA, CDR2 YSYEKL, per germline. CDR3 in amino acids: CASSQGSDSFYGYTF. The CDR3 DNA sequence: TGCGCCAGCAGCCAGGGATCGGACAGCTTTTATGGCTACACCTTC.

This chain joins TRBV27 and TRBJ1-2; 8 bases match TRBD1. Germline CDR1 reads MNHEY; CDR2 reads SMNVEV (reference sequence). The CDR3 loop spans 14 amino acids. Trimming took 4 bases from V and 6 from J; bases not matched to a gene: 7. The CDR3 protein is CASSSDRGWDGYTF. The CDR3 nucleotides read TGTGCCAGCAGTTCTGACAGGGGTTGGGATGGCTACACCTTC.

This sequence joins TRBV10-3 and TRBJ2-5; tentative D call: TRBD1 (6 bases). The DNA end lines up better with TRBJ2-7; the J call may be wrong. Germline loops: CDR1 ENHRY, CDR2 SYGVKD. The CDR3 loop spans 14 amino acids. The CDR3 DNA follows: TGTGCCATCAGTGAGTCTAGGACAGACTACGAGCAGTACTTC. Its translation: CAISESRTDYEQYF.

The chain links TRBV7-9 to TRBJ1-2; no definite D call. The CDR3 is 15 residues long. Per the germline V gene, CDR1 is SEHNR and CDR2 is FQNEAQ (reference sequence). V gave up 5 bases and J gave up 4 bases, with 17 bases separating them. The CDR3 sequence is CASSPPAPRGYGYTF. In nucleotides, the CDR3 is TGTGCCAGCAGCCCCCCCGCTCCACGGGGCTATGGCTACACCTTC.

The chain has TRBV7-9 and TRBJ2-6; TRBD1 matches at 7 bases. With V trimmed by 5 bases and J by 1 base, 5 bases remained unmatched. The CDR3 loop spans 16 amino acids. Germline V gene sequence: CDR1 SEHNR, CDR2 FQNEAQ (reference sequence). The CDR3 nucleotides are TGTGCCAGCAGCGAAAGGGGACAGTCTGGGGCCAACGTCCTGACTTTC. It encodes CASSERGQSGANVLTF. Full variable domain (outside the CDR3, taken from reference TRBV7-9 and TRBJ2-6): DTGVSQNPRHKITKRGQNVTFRCDPISEHNRLYWYRQTLGQGPEFLTYFQNEAQLEKSRLLSDRFSAERPKGSFSTLEIQRTEQGDSAMYLCASSERGQSGANVLTFGAGSRLTVL.

This chain links TRBV7-6 with TRBJ2-1; TRBD2 aligns across 14 bases. Looked up from germline, CDR1 is SGHVS and CDR2 is FNYEAQ. Losses at the gene ends were 2 bases for V and 7 bases for J; bases not matched to a gene: 7. The CDR3 consists of 17 residues. The CDR3 DNA reads TGTGCCAGCAGCTTATTAGGACTAGCGGGGGGTACAAATGAGCAGTTCTTC. Amino acids: CASSLLGLAGGTNEQFF.

The rearrangement links TRBV18 to TRBJ2-5; no reliable D call. V was shortened by 2 bases and J by 2 bases, with 6 bases between the two germline ends. This CDR3 comprises 13 residues. CDR1 and CDR2 (germline): KGHSH, LQKENI. CDR3 DNA: TGTGCCAGCTCACCAGGGCCACAAGAGACCCAGTACTTC. It yields the protein CASSPGPQETQYF.

The chain uses TRBV6-4 and TRBJ1-6; TRBD1 might be the D (5 bases). The CDR3 contains 15 residues. Germline CDR1 MRHNA, CDR2 SNTAGT. V was pared by 3 bases and J by 7 bases, with 13 bases between. CDR3 in DNA: TGTGCCAGCAGTGAATCGGGCCAGGGAAATTCACCCCTCCACTTT. This translates into CASSESGQGNSPLHF.

This chain connects TRBV7-3 to TRBJ2-5, with 14 bases identical to TRBD2. The CDR3 sequence is 13 residues long. After removal of 6 bases from V and 10 bases from J, the junction contained 4 bases not matched to a gene. Germline V gives CDR1 SGHTA, CDR2 FQGTGA. This CDR3 reads CASSPGTSGGQYF. In nucleotides, the CDR3 is TGTGCCAGCAGTCCCGGGACTAGCGGGGGCCAGTACTTC.